These 10 T cell receptor beta chains were all obtained from the same sample, sequenced in a study of Graves' ophthalmopathy and Graves' hyperthyroidism (dated by TCRdb to the late 2010s). Reads for this sample came from an Illumina HiSeq 2000. For repertoire sequencing, TCR beta CDR3 regions were amplified from RNA transcripts. The first round of RT-PCR was done with HTBI primers and the Qiagen OneStep RT-PCR kit, and was followed by a second round of multiplex PCR, then size selection and purification. The raw public data were reprocessed by TCRdb itself: fastp quality trimming at Q25, MiXCR clonotype calling, in-frame beta chains only. Rows with a matching CDR3 protein are joined into one entry that keeps the most common DNA and genes. In all, the sample holds 500,000 to 600,000 distinct CDR3 sequences, and approximately 37% of those were seen once. The ten most abundant clones make up 3.5% to 4.5% of the sample.

Source material: peripheral blood or thyroid tissue (not recorded which). The receptors originated from an adult man with Graves' hyperthyroidism.

CDR3 in amino acids: CASSLGTGPSYEQYF. CDR3 sequence (DNA): TGTGCCAGCAGTCTCGGGACAGGTCCCTCCTACGAGCAGTACTTC. This chain connects TRBV28 to TRBJ2-7; TRBD1 aligns across 8 bases. The CDR3 loop spans 15 amino acids. J was trimmed by 0 bases and V by 5 bases; bases with no gene match: 6. The germline V gene encodes CDR1 MDHEN and CDR2 SYDVKM.

For this clonotype: The junction differs from germline at one of its ends, possibly a read error. V gene TRBV7-2 combines with J gene TRBJ2-5; tentatively, D is TRBD1 (6 bases). The CDR3 loop spans 15 amino acids. Germline V CDR1 and CDR2: SGHTA, FQGNSA. Here the CDR3 DNA reads TGTGCCAGCAGTTTAGGGTCAGGGGTACAAGAGACCCAGTACTTC. This codes for CASSLGSGVQETQYF.

Only a few counts were recorded for this clonotype. The chain carries TRBV7-9 and TRBJ1-1; D not certain. The CDR3 spans 14 residues. Trimming shortened V by 1 base and J by 6 bases, and 12 bases separated the two germline ends. Germline V gene sequence: CDR1 SEHNR, CDR2 FQNEAQ (reference sequence). CDR3 nucleotide sequence: TGTGCCAGCAGCTTAGGTCAGATCGACGCTGAAGCTTTCTTT. This sequence encodes CASSLGQIDAEAFF.

This clonotype was seen repeatedly, ten times or more. The genes are TRBV14 and TRBJ1-1; unclear D gene. From germline, CDR1 is SGHDN and CDR2 FVKESK. The CDR3 runs to 13 residues. V gave up 0 bases and J gave up 11 bases, with 13 bases separating them. CDR3 in DNA: TGTGCCAGCAGCCAAGATATGGCGGGCAAGGCTTTCTTT. It specifies CASSQDMAGKAFF.

CDR3 sequence reads: CSLVTGGAKGTEAFF. The CDR3 region has the DNA TGCAGCTTAGTGACAGGGGGCGCCAAGGGCACTGAAGCTTTCTTT. V is TRBV29-1 and J is TRBJ1-1; 10 bases match TRBD1. With 8 bases clipped from V and 4 bases from J, the junction kept 13 bases outside the gene matches. Germline CDR1 SQVTM, CDR2 ANQGSEA. CDR3 length: 15 residues.

The rearrangement uses TRBV12-3 or TRBV12-4 and TRBJ2-5, with D uncertain. V was clipped by 6 bases and J by 5 bases, with 16 bases between them. This CDR3 region has 14 residues. The CDR3 nucleotides read TGTGCCAGCAGCAGAGTAGCTCTTTGGGAGACCCAGTACTTC. Residues: CASSRVALWETQYF.

This clonotype showed up many times. This chain links TRBV9 with TRBJ1-3, with D unresolved. Germline assignment: CDR1 SGDLS and CDR2 YYNGEE. The CDR3 loop spans 14 amino acids. Trimming removed 3 bases from V and 2 bases from J, with 9 bases in between. The CDR3 here is CASSGGSPGNTIYF. Here the CDR3 DNA reads TGTGCCAGCAGCGGAGGGTCACCTGGAAACACCATATATTTT. Full variable domain (remainder filled in from reference TRBV9 and TRBJ1-3): DSGVTQTPKHLITATGQRVTLRCSPRSGDLSVYWYQQSLDQGLQFLIQYYNGEERAKGNILERFSAQQFPDLHSELNLSSLELGDSALYFCASSGGSPGNTIYFGEGSWLTVV.

The chain has TRBV7-9 and TRBJ2-7; D perhaps matches TRBD2 (6 bases). The V gene lost 2 bases and the J gene lost 3 bases, with 14 bases spanning the gap. This CDR3 spans 15 amino acids. Per the germline V gene, CDR1 is SEHNR and CDR2 is FQNEAQ (reference sequence). The CDR3 sequence: CASSLHPGGYYEQYF. The CDR3 DNA sequence: TGTGCCAGCAGCTTACATCCTGGGGGGTACTACGAGCAGTACTTC.

V and J are TRBV7-9 and TRBJ2-7, with D possibly matching TRBD1 (5 bases). Trimming left V 6 bases short and J 2 bases short, with 17 bases between. CDR3 length: 15 amino acids. Germline values: CDR1 SEHNR, CDR2 FQNEAQ (reference sequence). The CDR3 DNA follows: TGTGCCAGCAGACCCTTAATAGACAGCCCCTACGAGCAGTACTTC. Protein sequence: CASRPLIDSPYEQYF. Filled out from reference TRBV7-9 and TRBJ2-7, the complete variable domain reads DTGVSQNPRHKITKRGQNVTFRCDPISEHNRLYWYRQTLGQGPEFLTYFQNEAQLEKSRLLSDRFSAERPKGSFSTLEIQRTEQGDSAMYLCASRPLIDSPYEQYFGPGTRLTVT.

This clonotype came up many times. This chain links TRBV5-1 with TRBJ2-7; 12 nucleotides align to TRBD2. V shed 0 bases and J 6 bases; nucleotides not matched to a gene: 4. This CDR3 is 15 amino acids long. Germline V gene data show CDR1 as SGHRS and CDR2 as YFSETQ. CDR3 protein: CASSLELAGGGEQYF. The CDR3 DNA follows: TGCGCCAGCAGCTTGGAACTAGCGGGAGGTGGCGAGCAGTACTTC.